This T cell receptor (beta chain) was obtained from a study of technical replicates of blood from several donors. This clone was picked up a small number of times. Clones were sequenced by immunoSEQ multiplex PCR, and TCRdb holds only the in-frame ones, with some missing. This table has tens of thousands of clones, roughly 91% appearing once. This sequence originates from a human donor in good health. Some clones in this sample may be carry-over from other donors' samples. The sequenced sample consisted of T cells isolated from PBMCs.

CDR3 nucleotide sequence: TGTGCCAGCAGTGTCAGGGCCAAGACAGATACGCAGTATTTT. This translates into CASSVRAKTDTQYF. This chain links TRBV2 with TRBJ2-3, with D maybe TRBD1 (5 bases). Germline-derived CDR1 and CDR2 are SNHLY and FYNNEI. The CDR3 consists of 14 residues. V lost 4 bases, J lost 3 bases, and 11 bases lay in between.